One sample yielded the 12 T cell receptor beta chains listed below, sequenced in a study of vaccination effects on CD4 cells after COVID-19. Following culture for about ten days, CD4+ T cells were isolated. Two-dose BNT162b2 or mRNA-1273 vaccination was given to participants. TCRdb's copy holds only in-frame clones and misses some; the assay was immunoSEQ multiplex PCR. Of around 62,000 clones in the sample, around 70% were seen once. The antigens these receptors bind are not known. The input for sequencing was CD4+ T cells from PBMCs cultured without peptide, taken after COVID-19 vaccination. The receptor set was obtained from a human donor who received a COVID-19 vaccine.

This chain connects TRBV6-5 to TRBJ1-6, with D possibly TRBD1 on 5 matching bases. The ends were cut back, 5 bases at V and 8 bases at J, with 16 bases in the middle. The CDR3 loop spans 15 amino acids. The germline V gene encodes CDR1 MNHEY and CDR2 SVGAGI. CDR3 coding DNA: TGTGCCAGCAGTCGCGGGGCCTCCTTTGATTCACCCCTCCACTTT. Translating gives CASSRGASFDSPLHF.

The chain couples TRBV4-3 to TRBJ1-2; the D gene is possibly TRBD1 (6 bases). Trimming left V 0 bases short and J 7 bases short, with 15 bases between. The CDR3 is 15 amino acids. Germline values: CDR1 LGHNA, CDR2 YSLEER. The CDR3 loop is CASSQDGRGRGGYTF. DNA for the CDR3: TGCGCCAGCAGCCAAGATGGCCGGGGGCGAGGTGGCTACACCTTC.

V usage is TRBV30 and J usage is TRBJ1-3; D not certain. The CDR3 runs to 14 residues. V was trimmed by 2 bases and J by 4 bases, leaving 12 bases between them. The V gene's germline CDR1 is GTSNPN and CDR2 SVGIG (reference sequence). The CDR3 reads CAWSKGTTGNTIYF. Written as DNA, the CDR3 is TGTGCCTGGAGTAAAGGCACTACAGGAAACACCATATATTTT.

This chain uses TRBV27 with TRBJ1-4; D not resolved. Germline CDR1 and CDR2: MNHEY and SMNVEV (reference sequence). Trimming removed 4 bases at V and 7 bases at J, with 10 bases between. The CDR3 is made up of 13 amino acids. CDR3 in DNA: TGTGCCAGCAGTTCGGAAAAGGGTGAAAAACTGTTTTTT. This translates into CASSSEKGEKLFF.

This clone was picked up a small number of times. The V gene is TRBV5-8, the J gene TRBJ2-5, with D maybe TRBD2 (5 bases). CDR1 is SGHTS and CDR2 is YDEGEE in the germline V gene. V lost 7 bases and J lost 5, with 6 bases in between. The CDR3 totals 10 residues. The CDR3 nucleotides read TGTGCCAGCCCGGGGGAGACCCAGTACTTC. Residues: CASPGETQYF.

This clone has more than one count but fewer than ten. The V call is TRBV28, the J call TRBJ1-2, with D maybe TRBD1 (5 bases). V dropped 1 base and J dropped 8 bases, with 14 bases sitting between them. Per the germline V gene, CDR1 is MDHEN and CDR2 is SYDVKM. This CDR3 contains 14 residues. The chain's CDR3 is CASSLLAGQPGYTF. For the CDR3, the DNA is TGTGCCAGCAGTTTATTGGCAGGGCAACCAGGCTACACCTTC.

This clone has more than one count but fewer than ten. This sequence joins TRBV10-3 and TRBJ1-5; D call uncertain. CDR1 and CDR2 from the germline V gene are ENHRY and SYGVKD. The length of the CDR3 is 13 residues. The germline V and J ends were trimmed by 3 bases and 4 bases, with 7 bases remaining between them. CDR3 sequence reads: CAISDLPNQPQHF. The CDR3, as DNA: TGTGCCATCAGTGATCTTCCGAATCAGCCCCAGCATTTT.

CDR3 DNA sequence: TGTGCCAGCAGCCTGGGACGGGTCACAGATACGCAGTATTTT. Translation: CASSLGRVTDTQYF. The J gene is TRBJ2-3, the V gene TRBV3-1 (or the pseudogene TRBV3-2); D possibly matches TRBD1 or TRBD2 (5 bases each). Germline V lookup: CDR1 LGHDT, CDR2 YNNKEL (reference sequence). Trimming pared 4 bases from V and 2 bases from J, leaving 10 bases between. CDR3 length equals 14 residues.

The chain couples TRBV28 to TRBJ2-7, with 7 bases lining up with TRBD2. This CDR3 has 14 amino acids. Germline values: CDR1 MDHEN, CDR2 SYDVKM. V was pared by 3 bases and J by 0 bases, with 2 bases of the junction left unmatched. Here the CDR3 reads CASSLGGASYEQYV. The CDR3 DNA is TGTGCCAGCAGTTTGGGAGGGGCCTCCTACGAGCAGTACGTC.

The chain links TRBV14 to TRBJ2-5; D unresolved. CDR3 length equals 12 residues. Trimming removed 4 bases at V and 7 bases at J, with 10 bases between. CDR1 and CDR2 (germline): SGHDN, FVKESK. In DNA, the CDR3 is TGTGCCAGCAGCCGGGTTGAGCGGACCCAGTACTTC. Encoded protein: CASSRVERTQYF.

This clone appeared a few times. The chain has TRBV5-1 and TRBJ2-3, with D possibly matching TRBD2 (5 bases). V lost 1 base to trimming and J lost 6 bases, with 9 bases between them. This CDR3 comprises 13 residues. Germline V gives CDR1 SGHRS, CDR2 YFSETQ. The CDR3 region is CASSLMGADTQYF. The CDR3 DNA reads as TGCGCCAGCAGCTTGATGGGAGCGGATACGCAGTATTTT.

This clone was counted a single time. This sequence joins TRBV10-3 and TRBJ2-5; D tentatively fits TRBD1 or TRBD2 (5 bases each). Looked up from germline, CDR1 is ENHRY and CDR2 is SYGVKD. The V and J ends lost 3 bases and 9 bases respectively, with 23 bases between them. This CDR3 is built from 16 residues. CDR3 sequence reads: CAISDAGTPGSKAQYF. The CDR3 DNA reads TGTGCCATCAGTGACGCCGGGACGCCTGGCTCTAAGGCCCAGTACTTC.